This paragraph covers one T cell receptor (beta chain) sequence. These data belong to a study of cytomegalovirus exposure and HLA in healthy donors. PCR primers comprised 60 Vbeta and 13 Jbeta primers. The table came from immunoSEQ multiplex PCR; TCRdb's copy has only in-frame clones and leaves some out. Found here are a few hundred thousand clones, over 65% of them singletons; the top ten hold about 16%. CDR3 length: 14 amino acids. Trimming pared 5 bases from V and 2 bases from J, leaving 12 bases between. Germline V CDR1 and CDR2: KGHSH, LQKENI. This sequence originates from a man between 40 and 49 years old in good health and CMV-seronegative. The chain links TRBV18 to TRBJ2-5; D is perhaps TRBD1 (5 bases). Material for sequencing was PBMCs. The DNA for the CDR3 is TGTGCCAGCTCAGAGAAAGGGGTTCAAGAGACCCAGTACTTC. It is translated as CASSEKGVQETQYF.